Presented here are 6 T cell receptor beta chains from one specimen sequenced in a study of CD8+CD57+ T cells in acquired aplastic anemia. TCR beta VDJ and CDR3 profiling used genomic DNA as template. TCRdb independently ran MiXCR on the reads; one entry per CDR3 protein. This sample has some 220,000 distinct CDR3 sequences; 34% occur once, and the top ten carry 1% to 1.3%. The sequencing sample was made of sorted CD4+, CD8+, or CD8+CD57+ T cells (not recorded which) from PBMCs. These receptor sequences come from a human donor in good health, serving as a control.

The V gene is TRBV10-3, the J gene TRBJ2-3; D is perhaps TRBD1 (6 bases). Germline V gives CDR1 ENHRY, CDR2 SYGVKD. V shed 3 bases and J shed 1 base, with 11 bases lying between them. The CDR3 consists of 15 residues. The CDR3 DNA reads as TGTGCCATCAGTGAAGGGGGACCCGGCACAGATACGCAGTATTTT. This gives the protein CAISEGGPGTDTQYF.

The CDR3 nucleotides read TGCAGTGCTCAGGACAGGTTGGATTCACCCCTCCACTTT. Amino acids: CSAQDRLDSPLHF. The V gene is TRBV20-1, the J gene TRBJ1-6; 7 bases map to TRBD1. The CDR3 sequence is 13 residues long. Germline trimming cut 5 bases from V and 8 bases from J; bases unmatched to any gene: 6. Germline V gene sequence: CDR1 DFQATT, CDR2 SNEGSKA (reference sequence).

The chain couples TRBV30 to TRBJ2-7, with TRBD2 matching 12 bases. The CDR3 is 18 residues long. Germline V CDR1 and CDR2: GTSNPN, SVGIG (reference sequence). Trimming at V came to 0 bases and at J to 1 base, leaving 10 bases not matched to a gene. CDR3 amino acids: CAWSVHPRLAGESYEQYF. CDR3 coding DNA: TGTGCCTGGAGTGTACACCCCCGACTAGCGGGAGAATCCTACGAGCAGTACTTC.

Many counts were recorded for this clonotype. The chain uses TRBV7-2 and TRBJ2-3; no definite D call. The germline gives CDR1 SGHTA, CDR2 FQGNSA. The V end lost 1 base, the J end lost 0 bases, and 5 bases lay between the germline ends. This CDR3 has 14 amino acids. The CDR3 DNA reads TGTGCCAGCAGCTTAGGAACTAGCACAGATACGCAGTATTTT. Translated: CASSLGTSTDTQYF.

There are many counts of this clonotype. This sequence joins TRBV5-1 and TRBJ2-3; 9 bases match TRBD2. V lost 0 bases, J lost 1 base, and 6 bases stayed unmatched. The CDR3 sequence is 17 residues long. Germline lookup yields CDR1 SGHRS and CDR2 YFSETQ. The CDR3 DNA is TGCGCCAGCAGCTTGGTCGGCGGGGGGGCGGGCACAGATACGCAGTATTTT. Translated: CASSLVGGGAGTDTQYF. The entire variable domain, with the rest obtained from reference TRBV5-1 and TRBJ2-3, is as follows: KAGVTQTPRYLIKTRGQQVTLSCSPISGHRSVSWYQQTPGQGLQFLFEYFSETQRNKGNFPGRFSGRQFSNSRSEMNVSTLELGDSALYLCASSLVGGGAGTDTQYFGPGTRLTVL.

This chain links TRBV4-2 with TRBJ2-6, with D perhaps assigned TRBD1 or TRBD2 (7 bases each). Looked up from germline, CDR1 is LGHNA and CDR2 is YNFKEQ. The CDR3 extends over 20 amino acids. V was pared by 3 bases and J by 0 bases, with 21 bases between. CDR3 amino acids: CASSHPGGQKESSGANVLTF. DNA for the CDR3: TGTGCCAGCAGCCACCCGGGGGGACAGAAAGAAAGCTCTGGGGCCAACGTCCTGACTTTC.